The next 5 T cell receptor beta chains were all read from a single sample in a study of cytomegalovirus exposure and HLA in healthy donors. The PCR ran on 60 Vbeta and 13 Jbeta primers. Profiling relied on immunoSEQ multiplex PCR, and the TCRdb table lists in-frame clones only, not all of them. The repertoire holds 95,000 to 100,000 clones, with approximately 9% as singletons. The sample comprised PBMCs. All receptors come from a man aged 50 to 59 in good health and CMV-seropositive.

In its sample, this clone was seen a few times. The chain recombines TRBV19 with TRBJ1-5; 7 bases line up with TRBD1. The CDR3 runs 15 residues. Germline trimming cut 7 bases from V and 6 bases from J; bases unmatched to any gene: 12. CDR1 is LNHDA and CDR2 is SQIVND in the germline V gene (reference sequence). Written as DNA, the CDR3 is TGTGCCAGTAACGACCGGGACAGATACCTTCAGCCCCAGCATTTT. This encodes CASNDRDRYLQPQHF.

This clone has only a few counts. The V gene is TRBV7-9, the J gene TRBJ2-1, with a tentative D call TRBD2 (6 bases). CDR1 is SEHNR and CDR2 is FQNEAQ in the germline V gene (reference sequence). V lost 3 bases and J 12 bases, leaving 9 bases between the germline ends. CDR3 length equals 11 residues. CDR3 region: CASSLGGWQFF. CDR3 bases: TGTGCCAGCAGCTTGGGGGGTTGGCAGTTCTTC.

This clone turned up a few times. This chain joins TRBV29-1 and TRBJ1-1; D gene unclear. The CDR3 is 14 residues long. Between the trimmed V and J ends, which lost 5 bases and 1 base, there was a span of 14 bases. In germline, CDR1 is SQVTM, CDR2 ANQGSEA. The CDR3 is CSVRAGGRNTEAFF. The CDR3 nucleotides are TGCAGCGTTCGGGCCGGAGGTCGGAACACTGAAGCTTTCTTT.

The chain carries TRBV25-1 and TRBJ2-2; 7 nucleotides match TRBD1. Trimming removed 5 bases from V and 5 bases from J; junction bases left unmatched: 8. The length of the CDR3 is 15 residues. Germline CDR1 MGHDK, CDR2 SYGVNS. The chain's CDR3 is CASSTNRGRTGELFF. In nucleotides, the CDR3 is TGTGCCAGCAGTACAAACAGGGGTCGGACCGGGGAGCTGTTTTTT.

V and J are TRBV5-1 and TRBJ2-7; D possibly corresponds to TRBD1 (5 bases). Germline values: CDR1 SGHRS, CDR2 YFSETQ. This CDR3 is 13 amino acids long. V was cut by 2 bases and J by 2 bases, with 8 bases left in between. CDR3 amino acids: CASSFDSAYEQYF. CDR3 coding DNA: TGCGCCAGCAGCTTCGACAGCGCCTACGAGCAGTACTTC. Drawing the rest from reference TRBV5-1 and TRBJ2-7, the complete variable domain is KAGVTQTPRYLIKTRGQQVTLSCSPISGHRSVSWYQQTPGQGLQFLFEYFSETQRNKGNFPGRFSGRQFSNSRSEMNVSTLELGDSALYLCASSFDSAYEQYFGPGTRLTVT.